The rows below give T cell receptor beta chains drawn from one sample of a study of radiation and T cells in renal cell carcinoma. Sequencing was performed with immunoSEQ multiplex PCR; in TCRdb, only in-frame clones are kept and a portion is missing. The data hold some 150,000 clones, with approximately 86% observed a single time. Sequenced material: blood, taken from a patient whose treatment included radiotherapy and nephrectomy. The origin of the receptors is a woman aged 45 to 65 with renal cell carcinoma. Both conserved end residues are part of each CDR3. Clone size is shown for a subset of rows, as once, few, many or a class of expanded clone.

clone size	V gene	J gene	CDR3 protein
.	TRBV6-6	TRBJ1-6	CASCPGQYNSPLHF
.	TRBV15	TRBJ1-2	CATSFGTGYYGYTF
.	TRBV15	TRBJ2-5	CATSRDNSAETQYF
once	TRBV5-6	TRBJ1-5	CASSRNSNQPQHF
.	TRBV4-1	TRBJ2-2	CASSRGLAGTGELFF
.	TRBV9	TRBJ2-1	CASSARLVRSDEQFF
.	TRBV4-1	TRBJ2-7	CASSQEGRGYEQYF
.	TRBV30	TRBJ1-2	CAWGAGYGYTF
.	TRBV2	TRBJ2-1	CASSYYNEQFF
.	TRBV4-1	TRBJ2-3	CASSQLGLATDTQYF
.	TRBV29-1	TRBJ1-1	CSVDTRKNTEAFF
.	TRBV5-1	TRBJ1-6	CASSFLGSSYNSPLHF